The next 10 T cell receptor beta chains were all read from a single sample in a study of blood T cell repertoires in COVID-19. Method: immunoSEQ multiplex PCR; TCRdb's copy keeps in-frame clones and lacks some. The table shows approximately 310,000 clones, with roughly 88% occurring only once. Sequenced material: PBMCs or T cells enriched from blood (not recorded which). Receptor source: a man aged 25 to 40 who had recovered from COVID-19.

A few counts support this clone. CDR3 in DNA: TGCGCCAGCAGCCCTTGGGAGTCTTCGGAGACCCAGTACTTC. Amino acid sequence: CASSPWESSETQYF. V and J are TRBV10-2 and TRBJ2-5; maybe TRBD2 (5 bases). The V gene lost 6 bases and the J gene lost 5 bases, with 16 bases spanning the gap. Germline CDR1 WSHSY, CDR2 SAAADI. The CDR3 is 14 residues long.

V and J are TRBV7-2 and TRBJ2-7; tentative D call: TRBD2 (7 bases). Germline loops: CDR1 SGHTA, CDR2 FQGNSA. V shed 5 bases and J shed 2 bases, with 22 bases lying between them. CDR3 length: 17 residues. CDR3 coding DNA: TGTGCCAGCAGCCCAAGGGGGGGCGGGACTGGGACCTACGAGCAGTACTTC. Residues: CASSPRGGGTGTYEQYF.

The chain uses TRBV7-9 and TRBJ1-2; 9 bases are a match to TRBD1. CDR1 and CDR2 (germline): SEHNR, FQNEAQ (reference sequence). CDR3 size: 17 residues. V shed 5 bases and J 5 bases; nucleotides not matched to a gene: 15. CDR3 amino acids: CASSPQGATGQRYGYTF. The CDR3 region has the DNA TGTGCCAGCAGCCCACAGGGGGCGACGGGGCAAAGGTATGGCTACACCTTC. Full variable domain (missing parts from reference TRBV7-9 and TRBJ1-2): DTGVSQNPRHKITKRGQNVTFRCDPISEHNRLYWYRQTLGQGPEFLTYFQNEAQLEKSRLLSDRFSAERPKGSFSTLEIQRTEQGDSAMYLCASSPQGATGQRYGYTFGSGTRLTVV.

The CDR3 region has the DNA TGTGCCAGCAGCACCGGACAGGAGGGGCTCTCCTACGAGCAGTACTTC. Translation: CASSTGQEGLSYEQYF. The chain uses TRBV7-8 and TRBJ2-7, with D possibly being TRBD1 (7 bases). Germline assignment: CDR1 SGHVS and CDR2 FQNEAQ. The CDR3 is made up of 16 amino acids. Trimming left V 5 bases short and J 0 bases short, with 17 bases between.

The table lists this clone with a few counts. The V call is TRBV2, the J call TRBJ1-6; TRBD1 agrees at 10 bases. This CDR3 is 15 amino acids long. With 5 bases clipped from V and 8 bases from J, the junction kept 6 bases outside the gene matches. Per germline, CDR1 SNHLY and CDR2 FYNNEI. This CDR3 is CASSYRDRGDSPLHF. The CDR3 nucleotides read TGTGCCAGCAGTTACCGGGACAGGGGCGATTCACCCCTCCACTTT.

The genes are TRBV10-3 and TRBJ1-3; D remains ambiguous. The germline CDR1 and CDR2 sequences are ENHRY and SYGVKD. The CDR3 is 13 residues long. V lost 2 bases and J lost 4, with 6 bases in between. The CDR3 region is CAISETLGNTIYF. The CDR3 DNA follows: TGTGCCATCAGTGAGACACTAGGAAACACCATATATTTT.

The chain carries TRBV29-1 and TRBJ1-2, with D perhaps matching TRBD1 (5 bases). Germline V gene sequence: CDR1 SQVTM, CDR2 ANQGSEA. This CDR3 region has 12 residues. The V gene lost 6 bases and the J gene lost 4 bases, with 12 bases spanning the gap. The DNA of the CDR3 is TGCAGCGTGATACAGGCGGCCTATGGCTACACCTTC. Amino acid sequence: CSVIQAAYGYTF.

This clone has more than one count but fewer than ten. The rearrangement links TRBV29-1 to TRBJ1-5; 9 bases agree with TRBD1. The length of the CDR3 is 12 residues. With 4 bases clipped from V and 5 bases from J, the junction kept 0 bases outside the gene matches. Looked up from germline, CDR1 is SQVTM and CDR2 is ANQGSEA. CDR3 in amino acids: CSVGDRDQPQHF. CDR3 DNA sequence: TGCAGCGTTGGGGACAGGGATCAGCCCCAGCATTTT.

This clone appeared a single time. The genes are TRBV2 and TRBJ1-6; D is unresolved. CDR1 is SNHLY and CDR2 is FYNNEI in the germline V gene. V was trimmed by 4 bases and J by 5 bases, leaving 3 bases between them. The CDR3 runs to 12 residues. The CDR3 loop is CASSANNSPLHF. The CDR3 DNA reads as TGTGCCAGCAGTGCAAATAATTCACCCCTCCACTTT.

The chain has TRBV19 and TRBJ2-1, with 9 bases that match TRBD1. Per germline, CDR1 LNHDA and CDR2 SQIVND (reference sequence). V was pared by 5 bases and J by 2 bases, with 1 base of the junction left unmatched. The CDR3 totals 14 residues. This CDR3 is CASSYRGPYNEQFF. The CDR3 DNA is TGTGCCAGTAGTTACAGGGGGCCCTACAATGAGCAGTTCTTC.